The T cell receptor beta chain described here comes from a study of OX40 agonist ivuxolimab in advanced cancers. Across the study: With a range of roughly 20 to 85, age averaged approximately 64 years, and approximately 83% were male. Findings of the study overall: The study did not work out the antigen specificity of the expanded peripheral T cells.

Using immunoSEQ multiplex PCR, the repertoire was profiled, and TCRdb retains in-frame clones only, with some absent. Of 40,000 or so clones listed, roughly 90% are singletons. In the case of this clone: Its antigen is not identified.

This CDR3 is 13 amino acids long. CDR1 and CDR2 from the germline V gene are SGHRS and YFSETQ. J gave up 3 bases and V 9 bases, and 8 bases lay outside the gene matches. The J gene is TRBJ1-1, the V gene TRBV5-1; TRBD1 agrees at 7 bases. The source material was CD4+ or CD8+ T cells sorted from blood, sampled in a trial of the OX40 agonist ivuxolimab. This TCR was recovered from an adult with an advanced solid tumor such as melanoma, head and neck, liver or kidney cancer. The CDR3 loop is CATTTGEDTEAFF. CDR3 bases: TGCGCCACCACAACAGGGGAAGACACTGAAGCTTTCTTT.